This passage covers 4 T cell receptor beta chains from one sample sequenced in a study of blood T cell repertoires in COVID-19. Profiling relied on immunoSEQ multiplex PCR, and the TCRdb table lists in-frame clones only, not all of them. The table lists about 72,000 clones, more than 75% of them singletons, with 11% in the top ten. Sequenced input: peripheral blood. These receptors came from a man in his sixties or seventies with active or convalescent COVID-19.

V and J are TRBV28 and TRBJ1-5; weak D call: TRBD1 (6 bases). The CDR3 loop spans 15 amino acids. Germline-derived CDR1 and CDR2 are MDHEN and SYDVKM. Trimming took 0 bases from V and 3 from J, leaving 9 bases between them. Written as DNA, the CDR3 is TGTGCCAGCAGTTTATGGGGGGCGGCCAATCAGCCCCAGCATTTT. It specifies CASSLWGAANQPQHF.

This clone occurred once. Other DNA sequences in the same sample also yield this CDR3. This CDR3 is CASSRQVMNTEAFF. CDR3 DNA: TGTGCCAGTAGTAGACAGGTGATGAACACTGAAGCTTTCTTT. The rearrangement links TRBV19 to TRBJ1-1, with a tentative D call TRBD1 (6 bases). Germline assignment: CDR1 LNHDA and CDR2 SQIVND (reference sequence). The CDR3 is 14 residues long. Trimming removed 4 bases at V and 0 bases at J, with 9 bases between.

The gene calls are TRBV19 and TRBJ1-2; no clear D gene. V was trimmed by 3 bases and J by 4 bases, leaving 9 bases between them. CDR3 length: 13 amino acids. Germline V lookup: CDR1 LNHDA, CDR2 SQIVND (reference sequence). CDR3 DNA sequence: TGTGCCAGTAGTATCCTAACGGGCTATGGCTACACCTTC. Its protein is CASSILTGYGYTF.

This chain links TRBV3-1 (or the pseudogene TRBV3-2) with TRBJ2-7, with D perhaps TRBD1 (5 bases). V lost 0 bases and J lost 7, with 13 bases in between. There are 14 residues in the CDR3. In germline, CDR1 is LGHDT, CDR2 YNNKEL (reference sequence). This CDR3 is CASSQDHRGREQYF. In DNA, the CDR3 is TGTGCCAGCAGCCAAGATCATAGGGGTAGGGAGCAGTACTTC.